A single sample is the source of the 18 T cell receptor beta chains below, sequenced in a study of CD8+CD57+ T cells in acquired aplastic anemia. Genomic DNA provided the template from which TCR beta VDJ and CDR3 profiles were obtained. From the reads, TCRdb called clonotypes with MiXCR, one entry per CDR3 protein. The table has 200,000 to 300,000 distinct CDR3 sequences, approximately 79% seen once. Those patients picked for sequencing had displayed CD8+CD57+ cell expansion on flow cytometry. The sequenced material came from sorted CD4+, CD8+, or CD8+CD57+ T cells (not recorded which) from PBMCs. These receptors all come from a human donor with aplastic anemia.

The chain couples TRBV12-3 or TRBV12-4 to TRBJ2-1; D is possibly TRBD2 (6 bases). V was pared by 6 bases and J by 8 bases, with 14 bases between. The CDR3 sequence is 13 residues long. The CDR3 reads CASRTGGIHEQFF. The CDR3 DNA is TGTGCCAGCAGAACTGGGGGGATCCATGAGCAGTTCTTC.

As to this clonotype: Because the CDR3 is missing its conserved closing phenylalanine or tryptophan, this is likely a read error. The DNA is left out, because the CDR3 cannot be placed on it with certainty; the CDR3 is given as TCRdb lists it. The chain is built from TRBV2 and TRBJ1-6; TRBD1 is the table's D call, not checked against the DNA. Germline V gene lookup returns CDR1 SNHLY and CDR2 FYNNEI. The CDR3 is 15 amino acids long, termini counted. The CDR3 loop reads CASGVGGTDTQHLRL.

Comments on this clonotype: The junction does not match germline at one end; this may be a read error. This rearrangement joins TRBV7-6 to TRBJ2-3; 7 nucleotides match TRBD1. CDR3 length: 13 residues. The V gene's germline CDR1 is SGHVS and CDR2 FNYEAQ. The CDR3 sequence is CASTEGGTDTGAF. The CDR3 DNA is TGTGCCAGCACCGAAGGGGGCACAGATACTGGGGCCTTC.

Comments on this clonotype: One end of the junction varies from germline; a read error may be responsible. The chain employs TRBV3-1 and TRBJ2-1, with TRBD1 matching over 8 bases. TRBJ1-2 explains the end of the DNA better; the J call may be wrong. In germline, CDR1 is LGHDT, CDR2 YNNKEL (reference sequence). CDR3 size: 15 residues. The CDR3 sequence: CASSLYPGGYYDYTF. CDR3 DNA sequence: TGTGCCAGCAGCCTGTACCCAGGGGGCTACTATGACTACACCTTC.

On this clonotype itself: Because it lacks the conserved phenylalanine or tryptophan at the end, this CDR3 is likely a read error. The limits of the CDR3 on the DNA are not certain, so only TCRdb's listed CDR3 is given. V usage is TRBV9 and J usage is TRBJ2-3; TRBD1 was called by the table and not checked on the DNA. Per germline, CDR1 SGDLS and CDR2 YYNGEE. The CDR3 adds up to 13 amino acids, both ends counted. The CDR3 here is CASSLGTGGAYEL.

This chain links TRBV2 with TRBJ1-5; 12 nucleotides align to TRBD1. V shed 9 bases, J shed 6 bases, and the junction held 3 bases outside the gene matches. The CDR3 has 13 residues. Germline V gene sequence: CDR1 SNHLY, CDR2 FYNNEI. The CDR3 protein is CASRDRGLQPQHF. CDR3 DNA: TGTGCCAGTAGGGACAGGGGGCTTCAGCCCCAGCATTTT.

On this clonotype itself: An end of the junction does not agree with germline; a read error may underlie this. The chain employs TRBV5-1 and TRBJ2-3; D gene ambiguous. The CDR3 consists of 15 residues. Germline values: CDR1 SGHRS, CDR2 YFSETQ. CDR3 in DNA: TGTGCCAGCAGCGCCGGTAGTAGCCGAATAGATACGCAGTATTTT. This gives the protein CASSAGSSRIDTQYF.

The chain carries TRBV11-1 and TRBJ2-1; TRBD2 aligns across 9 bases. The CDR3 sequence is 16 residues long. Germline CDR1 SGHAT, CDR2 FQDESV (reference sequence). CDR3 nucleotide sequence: TGTGTCTGTGGCTTTCAAAGAAGCGGGGGGAGCGATGAGCAGTTCTTC. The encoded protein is CVCGFQRSGGSDEQFF.

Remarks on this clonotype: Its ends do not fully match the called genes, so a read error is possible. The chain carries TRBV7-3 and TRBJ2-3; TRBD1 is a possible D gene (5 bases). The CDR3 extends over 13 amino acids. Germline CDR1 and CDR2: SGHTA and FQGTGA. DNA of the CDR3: TGTGCCAGCAGTTTAGCCGCCACAGGTACACAGTACTTT. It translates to CASSLAATGTQYF.

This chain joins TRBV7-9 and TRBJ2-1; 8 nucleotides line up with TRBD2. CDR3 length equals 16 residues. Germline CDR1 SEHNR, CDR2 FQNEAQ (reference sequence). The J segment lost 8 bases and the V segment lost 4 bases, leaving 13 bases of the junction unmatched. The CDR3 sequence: CASSYQRSGGHDEQFF. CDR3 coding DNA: TGTGCCAGCAGCTATCAAAGAAGCGGGGGTCACGATGAGCAGTTCTTC.

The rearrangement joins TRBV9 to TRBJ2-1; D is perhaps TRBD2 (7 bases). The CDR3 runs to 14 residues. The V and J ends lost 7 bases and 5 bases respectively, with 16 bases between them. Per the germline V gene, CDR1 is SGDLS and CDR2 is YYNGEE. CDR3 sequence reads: CASQRGGHNNEQFF. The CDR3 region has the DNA TGTGCCAGCCAGAGGGGGGGCCACAACAATGAGCAGTTCTTC.

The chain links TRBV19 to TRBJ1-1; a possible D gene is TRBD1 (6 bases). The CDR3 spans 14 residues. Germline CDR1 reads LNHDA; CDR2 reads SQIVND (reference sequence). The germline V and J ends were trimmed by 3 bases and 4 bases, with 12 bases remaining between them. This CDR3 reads CASSMGGYTTEAFF. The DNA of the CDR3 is TGTGCCAGTAGTATGGGGGGCTATACCACTGAAGCTTTCTTT.

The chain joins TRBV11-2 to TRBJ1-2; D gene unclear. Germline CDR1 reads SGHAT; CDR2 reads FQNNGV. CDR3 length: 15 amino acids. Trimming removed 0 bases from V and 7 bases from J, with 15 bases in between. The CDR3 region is CASSLEGTGGGGYTF. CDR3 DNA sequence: TGTGCCAGCAGCTTAGAAGGAACGGGCGGAGGTGGCTACACCTTC.

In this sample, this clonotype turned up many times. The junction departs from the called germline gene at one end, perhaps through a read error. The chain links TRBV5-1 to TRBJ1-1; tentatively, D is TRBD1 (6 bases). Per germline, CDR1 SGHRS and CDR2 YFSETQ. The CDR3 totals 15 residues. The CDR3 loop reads CASSLGLTGNTEAFF. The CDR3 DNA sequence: TGTGCCAGCAGCTTGGGGCTGACAGGGAACACTGAAGCTTTCTTT.

This CDR3 is CASRTGTLSSYNSPLHF. The CDR3 region has the DNA TGTGCCAGCAGGACAGGGACTCTTAGCTCCTATAATTCACCCCTCCACTTT. The chain employs TRBV6-4 and TRBJ1-6; 7 nucleotides match TRBD1. Losses at the gene ends were 6 bases for V and 0 bases for J; bases not matched to a gene: 8. Germline-derived CDR1 and CDR2 are MRHNA and SNTAGT. The CDR3 length is 17 residues.

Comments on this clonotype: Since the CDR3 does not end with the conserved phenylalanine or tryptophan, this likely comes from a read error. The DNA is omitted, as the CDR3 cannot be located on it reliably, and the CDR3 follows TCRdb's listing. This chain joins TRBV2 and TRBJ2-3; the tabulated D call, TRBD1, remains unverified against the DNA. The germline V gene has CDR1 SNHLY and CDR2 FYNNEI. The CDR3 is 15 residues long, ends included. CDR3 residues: CASSESYRNQPQHFG.

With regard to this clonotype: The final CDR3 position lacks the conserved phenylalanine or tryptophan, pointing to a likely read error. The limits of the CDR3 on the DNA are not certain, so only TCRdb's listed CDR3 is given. CDR3 sequence: CASGDAGKNPYYA. V and J are TRBV9 and TRBJ2-3; the table calls TRBD1, which could not be checked here. Germline V gives CDR1 SGDLS, CDR2 YYNGEE. The CDR3 contains 13 residues when both ends are counted.

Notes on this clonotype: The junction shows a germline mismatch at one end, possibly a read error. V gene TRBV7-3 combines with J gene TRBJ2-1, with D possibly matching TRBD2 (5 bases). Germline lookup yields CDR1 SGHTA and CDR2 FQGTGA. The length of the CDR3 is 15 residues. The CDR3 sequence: CASSLTSRGYNNEFF. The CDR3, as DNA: TGTGCCAGTAGCTTAACGAGCCGAGGGTACAACAATGAGTTCTTC.